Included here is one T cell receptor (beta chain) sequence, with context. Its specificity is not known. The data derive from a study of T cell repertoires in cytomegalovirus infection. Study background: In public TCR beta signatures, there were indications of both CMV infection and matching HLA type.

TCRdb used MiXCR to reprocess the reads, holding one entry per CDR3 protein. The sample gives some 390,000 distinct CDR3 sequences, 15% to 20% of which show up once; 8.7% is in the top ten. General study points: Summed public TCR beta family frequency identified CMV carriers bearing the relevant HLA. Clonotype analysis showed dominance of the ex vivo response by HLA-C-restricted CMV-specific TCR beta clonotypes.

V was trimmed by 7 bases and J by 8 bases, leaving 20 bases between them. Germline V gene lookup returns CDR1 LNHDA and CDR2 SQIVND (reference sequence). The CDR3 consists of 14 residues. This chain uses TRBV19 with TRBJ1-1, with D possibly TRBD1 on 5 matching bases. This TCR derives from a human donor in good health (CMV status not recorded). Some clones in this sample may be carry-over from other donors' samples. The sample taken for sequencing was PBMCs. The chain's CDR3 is CASTLKGGTREAFF. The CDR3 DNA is TGTGCCAGTACCCTAAAAGGCGGGACTCGGGAAGCTTTCTTT.